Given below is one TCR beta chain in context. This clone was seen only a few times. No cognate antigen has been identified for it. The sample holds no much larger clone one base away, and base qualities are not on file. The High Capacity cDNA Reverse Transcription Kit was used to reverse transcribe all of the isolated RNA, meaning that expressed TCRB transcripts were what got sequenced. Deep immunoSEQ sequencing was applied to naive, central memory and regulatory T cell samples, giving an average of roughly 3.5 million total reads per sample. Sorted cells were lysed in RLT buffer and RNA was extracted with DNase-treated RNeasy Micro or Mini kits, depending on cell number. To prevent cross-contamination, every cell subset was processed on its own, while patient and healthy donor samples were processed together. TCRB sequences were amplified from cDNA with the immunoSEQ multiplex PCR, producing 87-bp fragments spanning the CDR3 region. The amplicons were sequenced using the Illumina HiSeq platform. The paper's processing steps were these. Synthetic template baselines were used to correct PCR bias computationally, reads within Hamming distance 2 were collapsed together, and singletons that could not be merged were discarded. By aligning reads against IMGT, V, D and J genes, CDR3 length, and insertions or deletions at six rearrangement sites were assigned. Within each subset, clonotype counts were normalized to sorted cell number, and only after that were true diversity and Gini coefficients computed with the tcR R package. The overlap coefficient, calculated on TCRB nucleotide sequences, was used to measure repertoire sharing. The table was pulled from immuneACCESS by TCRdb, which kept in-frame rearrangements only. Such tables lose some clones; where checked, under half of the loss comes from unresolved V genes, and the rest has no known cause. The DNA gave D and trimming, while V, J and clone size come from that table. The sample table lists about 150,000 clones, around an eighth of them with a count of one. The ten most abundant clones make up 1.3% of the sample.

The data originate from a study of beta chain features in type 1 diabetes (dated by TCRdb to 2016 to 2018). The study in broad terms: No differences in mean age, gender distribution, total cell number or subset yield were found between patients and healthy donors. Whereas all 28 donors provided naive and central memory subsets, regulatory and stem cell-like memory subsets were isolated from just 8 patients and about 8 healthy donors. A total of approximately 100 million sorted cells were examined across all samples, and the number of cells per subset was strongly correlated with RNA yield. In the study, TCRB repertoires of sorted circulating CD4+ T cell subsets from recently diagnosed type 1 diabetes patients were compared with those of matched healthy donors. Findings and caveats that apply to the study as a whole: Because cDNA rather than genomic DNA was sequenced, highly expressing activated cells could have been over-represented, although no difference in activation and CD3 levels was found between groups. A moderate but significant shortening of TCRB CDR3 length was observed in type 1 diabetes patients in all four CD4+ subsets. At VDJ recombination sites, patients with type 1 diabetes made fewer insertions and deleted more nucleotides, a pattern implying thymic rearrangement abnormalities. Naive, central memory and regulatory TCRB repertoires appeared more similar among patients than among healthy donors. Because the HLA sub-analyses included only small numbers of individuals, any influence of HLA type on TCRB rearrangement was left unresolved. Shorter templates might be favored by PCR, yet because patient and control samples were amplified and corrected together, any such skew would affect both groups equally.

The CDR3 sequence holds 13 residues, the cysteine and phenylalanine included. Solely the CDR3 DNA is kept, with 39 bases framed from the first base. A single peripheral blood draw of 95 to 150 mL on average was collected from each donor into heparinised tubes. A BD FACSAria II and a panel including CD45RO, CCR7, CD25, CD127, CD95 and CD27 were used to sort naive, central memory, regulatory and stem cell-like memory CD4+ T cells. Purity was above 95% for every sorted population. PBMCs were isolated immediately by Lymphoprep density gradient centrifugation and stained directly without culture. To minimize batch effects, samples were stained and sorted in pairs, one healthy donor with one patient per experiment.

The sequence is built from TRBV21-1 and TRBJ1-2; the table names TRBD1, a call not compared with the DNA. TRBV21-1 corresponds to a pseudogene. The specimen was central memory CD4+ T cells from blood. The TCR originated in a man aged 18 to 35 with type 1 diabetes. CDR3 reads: CASSTQGLYGYTF. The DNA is TGTGCCAGCAGCACGCAGGGGTTATATGGCTACACCTTC.